A selection of T cell receptor beta chains follows, all from one sample in a study of blood T cells in healthy people across ages. TCRdb used MiXCR to reprocess the 5' RACE reads, holding one entry per CDR3 protein. The repertoire consists of more than 1,000,000 distinct CDR3 sequences, with 20% to 25% occurring once and the leading ten covering around 0.75%. The same sample was also used in a study of T cells of mothers and their children.

Sequencing used blood. The source is a girl aged 2-15 years in good health. Both conserved end residues are part of each CDR3. D genes are given only for firm matches. Expanded clones are given a class, and other clones once, few, many or no size at all.

few	TRBJ2-3	-	TRBV3-1	TGTGCCAGCAGCCACGGCAGCCGCCGGGATACGCAGTATTTT	CASSHGSRRDTQYF
-	TRBJ2-1	TRBD2	TRBV20-1	TGCAGTCCGAGACTAGCGGGGGTACCCAATGAGCAGTTCTTC	CSPRLAGVPNEQFF
once	TRBJ2-3	-	TRBV25-1	TGTGCCAGCAGTGAACTTGCGGAATCTCATTACACAGATACGCAGTATTTT	CASSELAESHYTDTQYF
-	TRBJ2-6	-	TRBV29-1	TGCAGCGTTGTTACACGCTCTGGGGCCAACGTCCTGACTTTC	CSVVTRSGANVLTF
-	TRBJ2-5	-	TRBV24-1	TGTGCCACCAGTGATCCCCGAGCGGAATACCAAGAGACCCAGTACTTC	CATSDPRAEYQETQYF
-	TRBJ1-5	-	TRBV28	TGTGCCAGCAGTTTAAGGGGGTGGAATCAGCCCCAGCATTTT	CASSLRGWNQPQHF
few	TRBJ1-1	TRBD1	TRBV19	TGTGCCAGTATAGGGACAGGGGATATGAACACTGAAGCTTTCTTT	CASIGTGDMNTEAFF
-	TRBJ2-7	-	TRBV4-3	TGCGCCAGCAGCCAAGAGCTTAAGTCGGGGTACGAGCAGTACTTC	CASSQELKSGYEQYF
once	TRBJ2-7	TRBD1	TRBV5-5	TGTGCCAGCAGCTCAACAGGGGACGTCTCCTACGAGCAGTACTTC	CASSSTGDVSYEQYF
few	TRBJ2-7	TRBD2	TRBV20-1	TGCAGTGCTAAGACAATCCCGACTAGCGGGGGGGACGAGCAGTACTTC	CSAKTIPTSGGDEQYF